Listed below are T cell receptor beta chains from one sample, sequenced in a study of blood T cells in healthy people across ages. TCRdb fed the 5' RACE reads into MiXCR, producing one record per CDR3 protein. The sample comprises over 1,200,000 distinct CDR3 sequences, approximately 59% of which are singletons, and over 5% rests with the top ten. The sample was blood. Receptors were obtained from a man aged 18 to 30 in good health. Each CDR3 is given with its conserved first and last residue. Each record gives: CDR3 protein, CDR3 DNA, J gene, V gene, D gene, clone size. D genes are given only for firm matches. The size entry is marked missing in some rows and otherwise reads once, few, many or a size class.

CSASPLAETQYF | TGCAGTGCTAGCCCCCTAGCAGAGACCCAGTACTTC | TRBJ2-5 | TRBV20-1 | NA | NA
CASSAPGQTFGPDTQYF | TGCGCCAGCAGCGCCCCGGGACAGACTTTTGGCCCAGATACGCAGTATTTT | TRBJ2-3 | TRBV5-1 | TRBD1 | once
CAISRQGEKLFF | TGTGCCATCAGCCGACAGGGTGAAAAACTGTTTTTT | TRBJ1-4 | TRBV10-3 | TRBD1 | NA
CSVELPAGLGSTDTQYF | TGCAGCGTTGAACTACCAGCGGGACTCGGAAGCACAGATACGCAGTATTTT | TRBJ2-3 | TRBV29-1 | TRBD2 | few
CSAGTSLKETQYF | TGCAGTGCAGGGACTAGCCTTAAGGAGACCCAGTACTTC | TRBJ2-5 | TRBV20-1 | TRBD2 | NA
CSAERLAGTYEQYF | TGCAGTGCTGAGAGACTAGCGGGGACCTACGAGCAGTACTTC | TRBJ2-7 | TRBV20-1 | TRBD2 | NA
CASSLRHASWDEQFF | TGTGCCAGCAGCCTCAGACATGCTAGTTGGGATGAGCAGTTCTTC | TRBJ2-1 | TRBV5-5 | NA | NA
CASSTVGTPKRETQYF | TGTGCCAGCAGCACCGTCGGGACACCCAAGAGGGAGACCCAGTACTTC | TRBJ2-5 | TRBV6-5 | NA | NA
CSARDYGRGFTDTQYF | TGCAGTGCTAGAGACTACGGGCGGGGTTTCACAGATACGCAGTATTTT | TRBJ2-3 | TRBV20-1 | NA | NA
CASSLTVGALYEQYF | TGTGCCAGCAGTCTAACCGTAGGGGCCCTCTACGAGCAGTACTTC | TRBJ2-7 | TRBV12-3/TRBV12-4 | NA | once
CASSSGQTEGKLFF | TGCGCCAGCAGCTCGGGACAAACTGAAGGAAAACTGTTTTTT | TRBJ1-4 | TRBV5-1 | NA | few
CASSLFKGAGSYEQYF | TGTGCCAGCAGTTTATTTAAGGGGGCTGGGTCCTACGAGCAGTACTTC | TRBJ2-7 | TRBV27 | TRBD1 | few
CATSVGLRYEQYF | TGTGCCACCAGCGTGGGACTAAGGTACGAGCAGTACTTC | TRBJ2-7 | TRBV15 | TRBD2 | NA
CASRLVWDTDNNEQFF | TGTGCCAGCAGACTCGTTTGGGACACGGATAACAATGAGCAGTTCTTC | TRBJ2-1 | TRBV12-3/TRBV12-4 | NA | NA
CAISERGETNEKLFF | TGTGCCATCAGTGAACGGGGAGAGACTAATGAAAAACTGTTTTTT | TRBJ1-4 | TRBV10-3 | NA | NA
CSAPGGRGSYNEQFF | TGCAGTGCCCCCGGGGGGAGGGGTTCCTACAATGAGCAGTTCTTC | TRBJ2-1 | TRBV20-1 | TRBD2 | NA
CASSFSREETQYF | TGCGCCAGCAGCTTCTCCAGGGAGGAGACCCAGTACTTC | TRBJ2-5 | TRBV5-1 | NA | NA
CASSAPDTQYF | TGTGCCAGCAGCGCCCCGGATACGCAGTATTTT | TRBJ2-3 | TRBV10-2 | NA | NA
CSASVWSSSYEQYF | TGCAGTGCTAGTGTTTGGTCCAGCTCCTACGAGCAGTACTTC | TRBJ2-7 | TRBV20-1 | NA | NA
CASSPQTSGDPYNEQFF | TGTGCCAGCAGCCCGCAGACTAGCGGGGATCCCTACAATGAGCAGTTCTTC | TRBJ2-1 | TRBV3-1 | TRBD2 | NA
CASSLGVPNEQFF | TGCGCCAGCAGCTTGGGGGTCCCCAATGAGCAGTTCTTC | TRBJ2-1 | TRBV5-1 | NA | NA
CSASVGTQGYEQYF | TGCAGTGCCAGTGTAGGGACGCAGGGCTACGAGCAGTACTTC | TRBJ2-7 | TRBV20-1 | NA | NA
CASSLVTGNEQFF | TGTGCCAGCAGCTTAGTAACCGGAAATGAGCAGTTCTTC | TRBJ2-1 | TRBV11-2 | NA | NA
CASRVRGTATDTQYF | TGTGCCAGCAGAGTCCGGGGTACCGCCACAGATACGCAGTATTTT | TRBJ2-3 | TRBV6-5 | NA | NA
CASSPGGADELGIEAFF | TGTGCCAGCAGCCCTGGAGGGGCAGACGAACTTGGAATTGAAGCTTTCTTT | TRBJ1-1 | TRBV6-2/TRBV6-3 | NA | NA
CSVEDRESTDTQYF | TGCAGCGTTGAGGACAGGGAGAGCACAGATACGCAGTATTTT | TRBJ2-3 | TRBV29-1 | TRBD1 | few
CASRSGTEPFEQYF | TGTGCCAGCAGGTCCGGGACAGAGCCATTCGAGCAGTACTTC | TRBJ2-7 | TRBV6-1 | TRBD1 | NA
CSARDQGLAGSETQYF | TGCAGTGCTAGAGATCAGGGACTAGCGGGATCGGAGACCCAGTACTTC | TRBJ2-5 | TRBV20-1 | TRBD2 | once
CASSLALGTYEQYF | TGTGCCAGCAGTTTAGCGCTGGGGACTTACGAGCAGTACTTC | TRBJ2-7 | TRBV12-3/TRBV12-4 | NA | few
CASSWDGSTDTQYF | TGTGCCAGCAGCTGGGACGGATCCACAGATACGCAGTATTTT | TRBJ2-3 | TRBV6-1 | NA | NA
CASSSSIDTDEQYF | TGTGCCAGCAGTTCCAGCATCGACACGGACGAGCAGTACTTC | TRBJ2-7 | TRBV7-8 | NA | NA
CASSYEVRGREQYF | TGTGCCAGCAGTTACGAAGTCAGGGGGCGCGAGCAGTACTTC | TRBJ2-7 | TRBV6-2/TRBV6-3 | TRBD1 | NA
CASSYPGLSTDTQYF | TGTGCCAGCAGCTATCCGGGACTATCCACAGATACGCAGTATTTT | TRBJ2-3 | TRBV7-9 | TRBD2 | NA
CASSMRSRTGDAEAFF | TGCGCCAGCAGCATGAGGTCCCGGACAGGCGACGCTGAAGCTTTCTTT | TRBJ1-1 | TRBV5-1 | TRBD1 | NA
CASKDSAYEQYF | TGTGCCAGCAAGGACAGTGCCTACGAGCAGTACTTC | TRBJ2-7 | TRBV28 | NA | NA
CASSEENLNSPLHF | TGTGCCAGCAGTGAGGAGAATCTAAATTCACCCCTCCACTTT | TRBJ1-6 | TRBV25-1 | NA | few
CASSFILGNPQGYTF | TGTGCCAGCAGTTTCATACTTGGGAATCCGCAGGGCTACACCTTC | TRBJ1-2 | TRBV27 | NA | few
CASTFLVGGQYF | TGCGCCAGCACTTTCCTGGTGGGCGGGCAGTACTTC | TRBJ2-5 | TRBV10-1 | NA | NA
CASRGSGTSGELFF | TGTGCCAGCAGGGGGTCAGGGACGAGCGGGGAGCTGTTTTTT | TRBJ2-2 | TRBV28 | NA | NA
CAINRGLLERENPDTQYF | TGTGCCATCAACCGGGGATTACTAGAGCGGGAGAACCCAGATACGCAGTATTTT | TRBJ2-3 | TRBV10-3 | TRBD2 | NA
CASSQLAGGQNTGELFF | TGCGCCAGCAGCCAACTAGCGGGGGGGCAAAACACCGGGGAGCTGTTTTTT | TRBJ2-2 | TRBV4-3 | TRBD2 | NA
CASSRGTGRWGYTF | TGTGCCAGCAGCCGAGGGACAGGTCGTTGGGGCTACACCTTC | TRBJ1-2 | TRBV14 | TRBD1 | few
CASSRGDRLFYYEQYF | TGTGCCAGCAGCCGAGGGGACAGGCTTTTTTACTACGAGCAGTACTTC | TRBJ2-7 | TRBV7-9 | TRBD1 | many
CSARRGGIDTQYF | TGCAGTGCTAGGAGGGGGGGCATAGATACGCAGTATTTT | TRBJ2-3 | TRBV20-1 | NA | NA
CASSHGQGLNSPLHF | TGTGCCAGCAGCCATGGACAGGGGCTCAATTCACCCCTCCACTTT | TRBJ1-6 | TRBV3-1 | TRBD1 | few
CGAPPPAGAEQFF | TGCGGTGCTCCCCCCCCGGCTGGAGCTGAGCAGTTCTTC | TRBJ2-1 | TRBV20-1 | NA | NA
CAWSPDGDQPQHF | TGTGCCTGGAGCCCAGACGGGGATCAGCCCCAGCATTTT | TRBJ1-5 | TRBV30 | NA | NA
CASSFLRGPQETQYF | TGTGCCAGCAGCTTCCTCAGGGGACCCCAAGAGACCCAGTACTTC | TRBJ2-5 | TRBV7-9 | NA | few
CSARPKPGLARGYEQFF | TGCAGTGCTAGACCAAAACCGGGACTAGCGAGGGGGTATGAGCAGTTCTTC | TRBJ2-1 | TRBV20-1 | TRBD2 | NA
CASSNGGNEQFF | TGTGCCAGCTCTAACGGGGGCAATGAGCAGTTCTTC | TRBJ2-1 | TRBV12-3/TRBV12-4 | NA | NA
CASSLGTSGSTDTQYF | TGTGCCAGCAGCCTAGGGACTAGCGGAAGCACAGATACGCAGTATTTT | TRBJ2-3 | TRBV5-1 | TRBD2 | many
CSVEGGVDYGYTF | TGCAGCGTTGAAGGGGGGGTAGACTATGGCTACACCTTC | TRBJ1-2 | TRBV29-1 | NA | NA
CSATTSGSQLNEQFF | TGCAGTGCTACTACTTCCGGGTCCCAACTAAATGAGCAGTTCTTC | TRBJ2-1 | TRBV20-1 | NA | NA